Each of the 7 T cell receptor beta chains below was sequenced from the same sample in a study of blood T cell repertoires in COVID-19. Assay: immunoSEQ multiplex PCR; the TCRdb copy retains only in-frame clones and omits some. The sample has 250,000 to 350,000 clones, roughly 90% seen once. The sequencing sample was made of peripheral blood. The source is a woman aged 30 to 39 with COVID-19, enrolled during active disease.

V and J are TRBV13 and TRBJ2-1, with a possible D match to TRBD1 (5 bases). V was pared by 4 bases and J by 5 bases, with 9 bases between. The germline gives CDR1 PRHDT, CDR2 FYEKMQ (reference sequence). This CDR3 spans 13 amino acids. The CDR3 spells CASSSGHDNEQFF. The CDR3 DNA is TGTGCCAGCAGCTCCGGACACGACAATGAGCAGTTCTTC.

The V gene is TRBV6-2 or TRBV6-3, the J gene TRBJ2-7; 7 nucleotides align to TRBD2. Germline loops: CDR1 MNHEY, CDR2 SVGEGT. V was clipped by 2 bases and J by 6 bases; unmatched bases: 10. CDR3 size: 15 residues. CDR3: CASSYETSVVLEQYF. CDR3 sequence (DNA): TGTGCCAGCAGTTACGAAACTAGCGTAGTACTCGAGCAGTACTTC.

CDR3 nucleotides: TGTGCCAGCAGCTTATCGGGTAGGAGCAATCAGCCCCAGCATTTT. Translating gives CASSLSGRSNQPQHF. V usage is TRBV7-9 and J usage is TRBJ1-5; D gene unclear. This CDR3 spans 15 amino acids. Germline V gives CDR1 SEHNR, CDR2 FQNEAQ (reference sequence). Trimming took off 2 bases at V and 1 base at J, with 9 bases between the two ends.

The rearrangement links TRBV18 to TRBJ1-1; 11 bases fit TRBD1. V gave up 6 bases and J gave up 11 bases; unmatched junction bases: 8. CDR3 length: 13 amino acids. Germline CDR1 and CDR2: KGHSH and LQKENI. The CDR3 loop reads CASSPDRGRSAFF. The CDR3, as DNA: TGTGCCAGCTCCCCGGACAGGGGGCGATCCGCTTTCTTT.

V gene TRBV5-5 combines with J gene TRBJ2-5, with D possibly TRBD2 on 6 matching bases. Germline CDR1 reads SGHKS; CDR2 reads YYEKEE (reference sequence). The length of the CDR3 is 14 residues. Trimming stripped 2 bases from V and 5 bases from J, with 13 bases between. The CDR3 region has the DNA TGTGCCAGCAGCTTTGACGGACTACCGGAGACCCAGTACTTC. It codes for CASSFDGLPETQYF.

The rearrangement uses TRBV6-6 and TRBJ1-4; TRBD1 agrees at 8 bases. V shed 2 bases and J 7 bases; nucleotides not matched to a gene: 3. This CDR3 region has 14 residues. CDR1 MNHNY and CDR2 SVGAGI come from the germline V gene (reference sequence). CDR3 DNA sequence: TGTGCCAGCAGTTACCGGACAGGGTTTGAAAAACTGTTTTTT. It yields the protein CASSYRTGFEKLFF.

CDR3 protein: CASSPRRIQGSEKLFF. DNA for the CDR3: TGTGCCAGCAGCCCCCGGCGGATACAGGGAAGTGAAAAACTGTTTTTT. The gene calls are TRBV4-2 and TRBJ1-4, with TRBD1 as a possible D gene (6 bases). Germline assignment: CDR1 LGHNA and CDR2 YNFKEQ. Trimming removed 4 bases from V and 7 bases from J, with 19 bases in between. CDR3 length: 16 residues.